The source of this T cell receptor beta chain is a study of T cell repertoires in cytomegalovirus infection (dated by TCRdb to about 2019). The study in broad terms: Alongside well-studied HLA-B-restricted epitopes, the peptide stimulations were aimed at recently identified HLA-C-restricted CMV epitopes, whose presentation resists viral immunomodulation. Donor HLA type was relevant to the analysis, because carriage of CMV infection together with the matching HLA type was indicated by public TCR beta signatures.

Interpreted using the paper, the treatment or condition label stands for: in vitro stimulation with specific CMV peptide epitopes to enrich CMV-specific T cells. For this clonotype: It lacks a known antigen. No base quality values were provided; no much bigger clone lies one nucleotide off.

V and J are trimmed by 4 bases and 8 bases, and the gene matches miss 4 bases of the junction. Including the terminal cysteine and phenylalanine, the CDR3 comprises 14 residues. The retained sequence is limited to the CDR3, 42 bases, with the frame set at the first base. Looking up the germline V gene yields CDR1 MDHEN and CDR2 SYDVKM. What the work shows at the level of the full study, not this receptor alone: Carriers of CMV infection plus the relevant HLA type were discriminated by the cumulative frequency of public TCR beta family members in the study cohort and in an independent approximately 400-donor cohort. The ex vivo response was dominated by HLA-C-restricted CMV-specific TCR beta clonotypes, which also provided the single most frequent clonotype in two of eight donors.

TCRdb records Illumina HiSeq 1500 as the sequencer. TCRdb reanalyzed the raw reads on its own, using fastp at Q25 for trimming and MiXCR for clone calling, and kept in-frame beta chains. Identical CDR3 proteins give one entry, which carries the most common genes and DNA. The table for this sample lists roughly 340,000 distinct CDR3 sequences; about 27% of them were counted only once. Around 20% of the sample is held by the ten biggest clonotypes. The clonotype originates from a human donor in good health (CMV status not recorded). Some clones in this sample may be carry-over from other donors' samples. This chain is built from TRBV28 and TRBJ1-5; 11 central bases correspond to TRBD1. The specimen was cultured PBMCs, collected from culture after CMV antigen stimulation. The CDR3 protein: CASSSDRGREPQHF. In nucleotide form, the sequence is TGTGCCAGCAGTTCGGACAGGGGGCGGGAGCCCCAGCATTTT.